Listed here are 25 T cell receptor beta chains from one sample, sequenced in a study of CD8 T cells in Susac syndrome. RNA was extracted with the RNeasy kit, and a quantity of about 0.45 to 1 ug was reverse transcribed using random hexamers. Using its own MiXCR run on the immunoSEQ multiplex PCR reads, TCRdb lists one record per CDR3 protein. The sample lists more than 95,000 distinct CDR3 sequences, roughly 93% seen once, with 0.085% to 0.095% in the top ten. The sample consisted of CD4+ T cells from PBMCs. The origin of the receptors is a human donor with multiple sclerosis.

A few counts support this clonotype. The V gene is TRBV6-5, the J gene TRBJ2-5, with D unresolved. V was trimmed by 6 bases and J by 5 bases, leaving 13 bases between them. The length of the CDR3 is 13 residues. Germline CDR1 MNHEY, CDR2 SVGAGI. CDR3 sequence reads: CASSPGREETQYF. DNA for the CDR3: TGTGCCAGCAGCCCGGGTCGAGAGGAGACCCAGTACTTC.

This sequence joins TRBV30 and TRBJ2-2; D is unresolved. This CDR3 spans 11 amino acids. Germline V gene lookup returns CDR1 GTSNPN and CDR2 SVGIG (reference sequence). Trimming shortened V by 5 bases and J by 8 bases, and 9 bases separated the two germline ends. The CDR3: CAWSIKGELFF. The CDR3, as DNA: TGTGCCTGGTCGATTAAAGGGGAGCTGTTTTTT.

The J gene is TRBJ2-1, the V gene TRBV24-1; 13 positions match TRBD2. The CDR3 length is 16 residues. Germline-derived CDR1 and CDR2 are KGHDR and SFDVKD. V shed 4 bases, J shed 7 bases, and the junction held 6 bases outside the gene matches. DNA for the CDR3: TGTGCCACCAGTGACTGGACTAGCGGGGGAGGGAATGAGCAGTTCTTC. Its protein product is CATSDWTSGGGNEQFF.

A single count supports this clonotype. As DNA, the CDR3 is TGTGCCAGCAGTCCTGATGGCTACACCTTC. It codes for CASSPDGYTF. The chain links TRBV28 to TRBJ1-2; D uncertain. The V and J ends lost 5 bases and 6 bases respectively, with 4 bases between them. The germline CDR1 and CDR2 sequences are MDHEN and SYDVKM. The CDR3 consists of 10 residues.

The CDR3, as DNA: TGTGCCAGCAGTCAAAATCCTACCGGGCCCCACTATGGCTACACCTTC. Its translation: CASSQNPTGPHYGYTF. This chain links TRBV6-1 with TRBJ1-2; D unclear. This CDR3 is built from 16 residues. Trimming took off 5 bases at V and 3 bases at J, with 19 bases between the two ends. The germline V gene has CDR1 MNHNS and CDR2 SASEGT.

This chain connects TRBV7-8 to TRBJ2-2; D call uncertain. The V gene's germline CDR1 is SGHVS and CDR2 FQNEAQ. This CDR3 is 17 amino acids long. V dropped 3 bases and J dropped 2 bases, with 16 bases sitting between them. This CDR3 reads CASSLVFVTSNTGELFF. The DNA of the CDR3 is TGTGCCAGCAGCTTGGTCTTTGTGACATCCAACACCGGGGAGCTGTTTTTT.

The chain uses TRBV29-1 and TRBJ2-1; perhaps TRBD1 as D (6 bases). Germline loops: CDR1 SQVTM, CDR2 ANQGSEA. The CDR3 is 14 amino acids. V lost 6 bases to trimming and J lost 0 bases, with 12 bases between them. The CDR3 protein is CSVKQGSSYNEQFF. CDR3 DNA sequence: TGCAGCGTCAAACAGGGAAGCTCCTACAATGAGCAGTTCTTC.

The chain combines TRBV19 with TRBJ1-2; TRBD1 matches at 9 bases. Trimming at V came to 0 bases and at J to 4 bases, leaving 0 bases not matched to a gene. Looked up from germline, CDR1 is LNHDA and CDR2 is SQIVND (reference sequence). The CDR3 extends over 14 amino acids. CDR3 loop: CASSIEDRGYGYTF. The CDR3 DNA reads as TGTGCCAGTAGTATAGAGGACAGGGGCTATGGCTACACCTTC.

The chain joins TRBV30 to TRBJ1-3; D is possibly TRBD1 (5 bases). V was shortened by 8 bases and J by 0 bases, with 11 bases between the two germline ends. The CDR3 covers 13 residues. Germline V lookup: CDR1 GTSNPN, CDR2 SVGIG (reference sequence). CDR3 residues: CAGGANSGNTIYF. The CDR3 nucleotides read TGTGCCGGAGGGGCGAACTCTGGAAACACCATATATTTT.

The chain couples TRBV7-9 to TRBJ1-2, with a weak D call TRBD1 (5 bases). The germline V gene has CDR1 SEHNR and CDR2 FQNEAQ (reference sequence). Trimming took off 3 bases at V and 3 bases at J, with 11 bases between the two ends. The CDR3 has 14 amino acids. The CDR3 nucleotides are TGTGCCAGCAGCTTGGGGGGATTACACTATGGCTACACCTTC. Amino acid sequence: CASSLGGLHYGYTF.

The rearrangement links TRBV19 to TRBJ2-1; 14 bases are shared with TRBD2. The CDR3 totals 15 residues. Unmatched junction bases numbered 3, after V lost 7 bases and J lost 4 bases. The germline V gene has CDR1 LNHDA and CDR2 SQIVND (reference sequence). The DNA of the CDR3 is TGTGCCAGTATTGGGACTAGCGGGGGTTACAATGAGCAGTTCTTC. Translated: CASIGTSGGYNEQFF.

V gene TRBV29-1 combines with J gene TRBJ2-2, with D tentatively TRBD1 (5 bases). The germline V gene has CDR1 SQVTM and CDR2 ANQGSEA. The CDR3 is 14 residues long. Deletions cut 4 bases from V and 2 bases from J, with 11 bases between. The CDR3 DNA reads as TGCAGCGTTGGCGCGGACACTAACACCGGGGAGCTGTTTTTT. Its protein is CSVGADTNTGELFF.

This chain connects TRBV7-2 to TRBJ1-4; D ambiguous. Trimming pared 1 base from V and 7 bases from J, leaving 4 bases between. Looked up from germline, CDR1 is SGHTA and CDR2 is FQGNSA. This CDR3 is 12 amino acids long. Here the CDR3 reads CASSLDLEKLFF. DNA for the CDR3: TGTGCCAGCAGCTTAGACCTTGAAAAACTGTTTTTT.

The chain's CDR3 is CASSPQGWSSYEQYF. DNA for the CDR3: TGTGCCAGTAGTCCCCAAGGGTGGAGCTCCTACGAGCAGTACTTC. The chain has TRBV19 and TRBJ2-7; D call uncertain. The germline V and J ends were trimmed by 5 bases and 0 bases, with 14 bases remaining between them. Germline CDR1 is LNHDA and CDR2 is SQIVND (reference sequence). The CDR3 contains 15 residues.

The rearrangement joins TRBV29-1 to TRBJ1-2, with 9 bases aligning to TRBD1. The ends lost 1 base at V and 5 bases at J; junction bases unmatched: 5. Per germline, CDR1 SQVTM and CDR2 ANQGSEA. This CDR3 contains 14 residues. In DNA, the CDR3 is TGCAGCGTTGAAGGAGAGACAGGGGGGTATGGCTACACCTTC. This translates into CSVEGETGGYGYTF.

The rearrangement joins TRBV29-1 to TRBJ1-5; D possibly corresponds to TRBD1 (6 bases). This CDR3 has 12 residues. Trimming cost V 6 bases and J 4 bases, with 10 bases left between them. The germline gives CDR1 SQVTM, CDR2 ANQGSEA. The CDR3 DNA is TGCAGCGTCCGGGACACAAATCAGCCCCAGCATTTT. This translates into CSVRDTNQPQHF.

The rearrangement joins TRBV20-1 to TRBJ2-1, with 7 positions matching TRBD2. CDR1 DFQATT and CDR2 SNEGSKA come from the germline V gene (reference sequence). V trimming: 5 bases; J trimming: 3 bases; junction bases outside the gene matches: 7. This CDR3 contains 14 residues. CDR3 amino acids: CSARPGLIYNEQFF. DNA of the CDR3: TGCAGTGCTCGACCGGGACTAATCTACAATGAGCAGTTCTTC.

The chain employs TRBV12-3 or TRBV12-4 and TRBJ1-2, with TRBD1 matching 7 bases. V lost 4 bases, J lost 0 bases, and 14 bases stayed unmatched. The CDR3 loop spans 18 amino acids. CDR3 loop: CASSSSPPDRVANYGYTF. The CDR3 DNA reads as TGTGCCAGCAGTTCTTCCCCCCCCGACAGGGTGGCTAACTATGGCTACACCTTC.

This chain connects TRBV21-1 to TRBJ2-3. TRBV21-1 is described as a pseudogene. The CDR3 has 16 amino acids. Written as DNA, the CDR3 is TGTGCCAGCAGCAAAGTAGAAACGGGGAGCACAGATACGCAGTATTTT. Amino acid sequence: CASSKVETGSTDTQYF.

The chain is built from TRBV6-4 and TRBJ1-2; 11 nucleotides line up with TRBD1. The CDR3 has 15 residues. The V and J ends lost 0 bases and 4 bases, in that order; junction bases with no gene match: 1. Germline CDR1 is MRHNA and CDR2 is SNTAGT. CDR3 residues: CASSDSGQGVYGYTF. CDR3 coding DNA: TGTGCCAGCAGTGACTCGGGACAGGGGGTCTATGGCTACACCTTC.

V gene TRBV12-3 or TRBV12-4 combines with J gene TRBJ2-5, with 9 bases matching TRBD1. The CDR3 is made up of 19 amino acids. V shed 2 bases, J shed 3 bases, and the junction held 16 bases outside the gene matches. As DNA, the CDR3 is TGTGCCAGCAGTTTACGCCTCCCGGGACAGGGTATAGCTGAAGAGACCCAGTACTTC. This gives the protein CASSLRLPGQGIAEETQYF.

The rearrangement joins TRBV5-6 to TRBJ1-2; no clear D. There are 11 residues in the CDR3. Germline CDR1 SGHDT, CDR2 YYEEEE. V was shortened by 2 bases and J by 8 bases, with 7 bases between the two germline ends. CDR3 sequence: CASSFALGYTF. Here the CDR3 DNA reads TGTGCCAGCAGCTTTGCTCTGGGCTACACCTTC.

The CDR3 DNA follows: TGTGCCAGCAGCTCCCGGACAGGGTCCGATGAGCAGTTCTTC. This translates into CASSSRTGSDEQFF. This chain uses TRBV7-3 with TRBJ2-1, with 8 nucleotides matching TRBD1. The CDR3 is made up of 14 amino acids. Unmatched junction bases numbered 7, after V lost 4 bases and J lost 8 bases. In germline, CDR1 is SGHTA, CDR2 FQGTGA.

This CDR3 is CASSLRTSGGNSYEQYF. As DNA, the CDR3 is TGTGCCAGCAGCTTAAGGACTAGCGGGGGGAACTCCTACGAGCAGTACTTC. V usage is TRBV7-2 and J usage is TRBJ2-7, with 14 bases identical to TRBD2. The junction had 3 bases not matched to a gene; V was cut back by 2 bases and J by 0 bases. The CDR3 is 17 residues long. The germline V gene encodes CDR1 SGHTA and CDR2 FQGNSA.

This clonotype has just one count. The rearrangement uses TRBV12-3 or TRBV12-4 and TRBJ2-4, with a tentative D call TRBD2 (7 bases). The germline V and J ends were trimmed by 6 bases and 6 bases, with 15 bases remaining between them. The CDR3 is 14 amino acids. CDR3 nucleotides: TGTGCCAGCAGCTTTGGAGGGGGGGGAAACATTCAGTACTTC. Protein: CASSFGGGGNIQYF.